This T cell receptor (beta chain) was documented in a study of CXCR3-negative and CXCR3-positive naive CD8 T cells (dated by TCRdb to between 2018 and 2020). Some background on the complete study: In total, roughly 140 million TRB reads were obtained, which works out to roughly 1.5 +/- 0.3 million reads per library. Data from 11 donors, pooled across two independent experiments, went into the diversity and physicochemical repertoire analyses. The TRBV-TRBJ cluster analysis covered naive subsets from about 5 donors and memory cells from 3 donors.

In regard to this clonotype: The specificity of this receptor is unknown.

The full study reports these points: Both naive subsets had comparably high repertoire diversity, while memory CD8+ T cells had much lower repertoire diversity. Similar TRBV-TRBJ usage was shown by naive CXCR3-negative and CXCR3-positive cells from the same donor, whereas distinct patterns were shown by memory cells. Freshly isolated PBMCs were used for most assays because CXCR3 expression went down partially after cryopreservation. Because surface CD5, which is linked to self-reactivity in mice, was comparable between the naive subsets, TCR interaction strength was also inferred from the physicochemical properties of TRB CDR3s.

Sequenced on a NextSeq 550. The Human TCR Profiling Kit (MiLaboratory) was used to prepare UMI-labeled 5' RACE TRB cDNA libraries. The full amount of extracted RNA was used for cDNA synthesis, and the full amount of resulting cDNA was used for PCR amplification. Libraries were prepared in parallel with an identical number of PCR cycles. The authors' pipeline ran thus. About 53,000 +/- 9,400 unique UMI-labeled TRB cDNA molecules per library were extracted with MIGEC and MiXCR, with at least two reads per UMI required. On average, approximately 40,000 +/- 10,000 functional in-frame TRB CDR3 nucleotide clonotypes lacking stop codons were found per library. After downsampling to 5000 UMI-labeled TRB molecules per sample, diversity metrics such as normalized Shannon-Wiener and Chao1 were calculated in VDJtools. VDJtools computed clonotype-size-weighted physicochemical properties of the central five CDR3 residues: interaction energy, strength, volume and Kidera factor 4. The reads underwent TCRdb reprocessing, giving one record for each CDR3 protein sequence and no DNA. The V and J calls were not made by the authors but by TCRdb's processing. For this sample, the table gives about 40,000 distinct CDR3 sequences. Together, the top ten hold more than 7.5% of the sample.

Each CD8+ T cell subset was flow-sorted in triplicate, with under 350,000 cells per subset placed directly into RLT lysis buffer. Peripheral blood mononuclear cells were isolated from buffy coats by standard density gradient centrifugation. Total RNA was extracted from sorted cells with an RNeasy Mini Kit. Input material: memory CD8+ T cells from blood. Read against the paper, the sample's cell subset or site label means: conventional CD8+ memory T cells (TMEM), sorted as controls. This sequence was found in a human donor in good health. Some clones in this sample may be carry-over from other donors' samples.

The CDR3 protein: CSVRTGGENSPLHF. The sequence links TRBV20-1 to TRBJ1-6; TCRdb calls TRBD1, which cannot be checked without DNA. The CDR3 contains 14 residues, cysteine and phenylalanine counted. A DNA sequence was not provided. For CDR1 and CDR2, the germline V gene (reference sequence) lists DFQATT and SNEGSKA.